This T cell receptor beta chain was captured by sequencing in a study of T cell repertoires in aging, cancer and after chemotherapy (dated by TCRdb to about 2019). For the wider study: Donors spanned six age groups from 30 or younger to 70 or older, with at least three individuals per group. Paired pre- and post-chemotherapy samples in the solid tumor group came from brain tumor (glioblastoma) patients receiving temozolomide-based therapy. The full dataset contained roughly 8.8 million TCR reads. To examine immunoaging and T cell reconstitution after chemotherapy, the study profiled TCR beta repertoires in peripheral blood from healthy donors and cancer patients. The cohort comprised 200 to 250 cancer patients, 94 with hematological and roughly 120 with solid cancers, plus 95 healthy donors as a reference group.

V is reduced by 1 base and J by 0 bases, leaving a spacing of 13 bases between them. Measured from the cysteine to the phenylalanine, the CDR3 is 17 residues long. Only CDR3 DNA is held: 51 bases, read in frame from base 1. Using a mixed TRB-A/B primer pool, multiplex touch-down PCR amplified rearranged TRB sequences covering the V, D and J segments. Two consecutive PCR reactions with Phusion HS II polymerase added Illumina adapters and sample indices to the amplicons. Amplicons were gel-purified using the NucleoSpin Gel and PCR Clean-up kit and were subsequently checked with Qubit and an Agilent 2100 Bioanalyzer. The libraries were sequenced on an Illumina MiSeq with 600-cycle, single-indexed, paired-end runs. For the original study's pipeline: MiXCR versions 2.12 and 3.0.5 were used to process the TRB sequences. Each unique CDR3 nucleotide sequence counted as one clone, and only productive sequences with at least two reads were retained. The repertoire metrics were Shannon diversity, evenness, clonality (calculated as one minus evenness), and diversity profiles parameterized by alpha from 0 to 5. The IGoR algorithm was used to calculate generation probabilities of clones in the paired pre- and post-chemotherapy samples. The public reads were quality trimmed at Q25 with fastp and then assembled into clones with MiXCR by TCRdb, keeping productive beta chains. Rows merge per CDR3 protein into single entries with the most common DNA and genes. The V and J calls and clone size come from TCRdb's table, not from the authors' own analysis. This sample is represented by roughly 1,600 distinct CDR3 sequences; roughly 21% of them were singletons. Jointly, the top ten make up approximately 71% of the sample.

Instead of sorted cells or RNA, genomic DNA extracted from peripheral blood served as the source for amplifying TCR beta rearrangements. Based on its abundance in the sample, this clonotype is medium-sized (0.01 to 0.1%). Its cognate antigen has yet to be identified. One base away there is no much larger clone; base qualities are not given. General findings and caveats noted by the study authors: Significantly lower blood TCR diversity and higher clonality were observed in untreated patients with hematological or solid cancers than in age-matched healthy donors. Declining TCR diversity with age in healthy donors was mainly explained by loss of richness; in cancer patients, loss of evenness also contributed. According to the authors, the repertoire data do not permit conclusions about immunological memory after chemotherapy. In both cancer cohorts, median generation probability rose over the chemotherapy interval, which suggests that the repertoire was reconstituted through rebound thymic output.

This receptor was identified in a human donor with a solid tumor. The sequenced sample was blood. The chain links TRBV12-3 or TRBV12-4 with TRBJ1-5; the D gene is possibly TRBD1, with 5 bases matching. The nucleotides are TGTGCCAGCAGTTTAGGTGGGACGGAGTATAGCAATCAGCCCCAGCATTTT. Its translation reads: CASSLGGTEYSNQPQHF.